Each of the 26 T cell receptor beta chains below was sequenced from the same sample in a study of shared clonotypes between healthy human individuals. Here immunoSEQ multiplex PCR was the method, and the copy in TCRdb shows in-frame clones only, minus some. This table holds some 2,100,000 clones, roughly 95% found once. The sequenced sample was naive CD4+ T cells sorted from blood. Regarding subset: CD45RA+ positively selected. Every receptor here comes from a man between 18 and 29 years old in good health.

The rearrangement joins TRBV10-3 to TRBJ2-5, with 7 nucleotides matching TRBD1. Germline V CDR1 and CDR2: ENHRY, SYGVKD. The CDR3 consists of 15 residues. V gave up 0 bases and J gave up 3 bases; unmatched junction bases: 4. The CDR3 is CAISESRGLKETQYF. CDR3 DNA sequence: TGTGCCATCAGTGAGTCGAGGGGGCTCAAAGAGACCCAGTACTTC.

This chain connects TRBV6-6 to TRBJ2-7, with TRBD2 matching 8 bases. The CDR3 sequence is 12 residues long. V gave up 5 bases and J gave up 7 bases; unmatched junction bases: 4. The germline gives CDR1 MNHNY, CDR2 SVGAGI (reference sequence). The CDR3 DNA reads TGTGCCAGCAGTGGACTAGCTGGTGAGCAGTACTTC. This sequence encodes CASSGLAGEQYF.

The rearrangement links TRBV30 to TRBJ1-6; 9 bases agree with TRBD1. V trimming: 1 base; J trimming: 0 bases; junction bases outside the gene matches: 13. This CDR3 comprises 20 residues. CDR1 is GTSNPN and CDR2 is SVGIG in the germline V gene (reference sequence). CDR3 in amino acids: CAWSDALTGGPSSYNSPLHF. CDR3 nucleotides: TGTGCCTGGAGTGACGCCCTCACAGGGGGCCCGAGCTCCTATAATTCACCCCTCCACTTT.

The chain joins TRBV5-1 to TRBJ1-6; D perhaps matches TRBD1 (5 bases). V lost 3 bases and J 0 bases, leaving 10 bases between the germline ends. Germline V CDR1 and CDR2: SGHRS, YFSETQ. The CDR3 contains 16 residues. The CDR3 is CASSSTANSYNSPLHF. CDR3 sequence (DNA): TGCGCCAGCAGCTCGACAGCAAACTCCTATAATTCACCCCTCCACTTT. The variable domain in full, with the rest retrieved from reference TRBV5-1 and TRBJ1-6, is KAGVTQTPRYLIKTRGQQVTLSCSPISGHRSVSWYQQTPGQGLQFLFEYFSETQRNKGNFPGRFSGRQFSNSRSEMNVSTLELGDSALYLCASSSTANSYNSPLHFGNGTRLTVT.

This clone came up once. The genes are TRBV19 and TRBJ2-1, with D perhaps matching TRBD2 (5 bases). CDR1 LNHDA and CDR2 SQIVND come from the germline V gene (reference sequence). The CDR3 spans 12 residues. V was shortened by 5 bases and J by 9 bases, with 11 bases between the two germline ends. The DNA for the CDR3 is TGTGCCAGTAGTTTTCTGAGGGCTGAGCAGTTCTTC. Protein: CASSFLRAEQFF.

The V and J genes are TRBV30 and TRBJ2-7, with 9 bases fitting TRBD2. Germline V CDR1 and CDR2: GTSNPN, SVGIG (reference sequence). This CDR3 is 16 amino acids long. V trimming: 3 bases; J trimming: 6 bases; junction bases outside the gene matches: 15. The CDR3 loop is CAWSRGLSGRRGEQYF. The CDR3 DNA reads as TGTGCCTGGAGCCGCGGGCTTAGCGGGAGACGCGGCGAGCAGTACTTC.

This clone appeared once. This CDR3 is also generated by other DNA sequences in the sample. The chain recombines TRBV30 with TRBJ2-3; TRBD2 matches at 8 bases. Germline V CDR1 and CDR2: GTSNPN, SVGIG (reference sequence). The CDR3 covers 14 residues. The trim removed 2 bases at V and 0 bases at J, leaving 1 base unmatched. Written as DNA, the CDR3 is TGTGCCTGGAGTAGCGGGGGAAGCACAGATACGCAGTATTTT. It specifies CAWSSGGSTDTQYF.

This chain joins TRBV9 and TRBJ2-3; possible D gene TRBD1, 5 bases. The CDR3 contains 17 residues. From germline, CDR1 is SGDLS and CDR2 YYNGEE. The V end was cut by 4 bases, the J end by 2 bases, with 20 bases between. The CDR3 region has the DNA TGTGCCAGCAGCCCGCGAACGGGCACAGGTCCCACAGATACGCAGTATTTT. Translation: CASSPRTGTGPTDTQYF. The full variable domain, its missing parts supplied by reference TRBV9 and TRBJ2-3, is DSGVTQTPKHLITATGQRVTLRCSPRSGDLSVYWYQQSLDQGLQFLIQYYNGEERAKGNILERFSAQQFPDLHSELNLSSLELGDSALYFCASSPRTGTGPTDTQYFGPGTRLTVL.

The gene calls are TRBV9 and TRBJ2-2; 7 nucleotides agree with TRBD2. Germline loops: CDR1 SGDLS, CDR2 YYNGEE. The CDR3 loop spans 15 amino acids. After removal of 0 bases from V and 4 bases from J, the junction contained 3 bases not matched to a gene. CDR3 nucleotides: TGTGCCAGCAGCGTAGACGGGAGGCCCACCGGGGAGCTGTTTTTT. Protein product: CASSVDGRPTGELFF.

This rearrangement joins TRBV7-3 to TRBJ2-2, with 7 bases lining up with TRBD2. The germline V gene encodes CDR1 SGHTA and CDR2 FQGTGA. The V segment lost 1 base and the J segment 5 bases; nucleotides outside the gene matches: 10. This CDR3 comprises 17 residues. The CDR3 sequence is CASSLNPAGRGTGELFF. CDR3 DNA: TGTGCCAGCAGCTTAAATCCGGCGGGGAGGGGTACCGGGGAGCTGTTTTTT. Based on the CDR3 plus reference TRBV7-3 and TRBJ2-2, the full variable domain is GAGVSQTPSNKVTEKGKYVELRCDPISGHTALYWYRQSLGQGPEFLIYFQGTGAADDSGLPNDRFFAVRPEGSVSTLKIQRTERGDSAVYLCASSLNPAGRGTGELFFGEGSRLTVL.

This rearrangement joins TRBV19 to TRBJ2-7, with D perhaps matching TRBD2 (5 bases). The CDR3 length is 12 residues. V was shortened by 4 bases and J by 5 bases, with 9 bases between the two germline ends. Germline CDR1 is LNHDA and CDR2 is SQIVND (reference sequence). The CDR3 protein is CASSTRGDEQYF. The CDR3 bases are TGTGCCAGTAGTACTCGGGGTGACGAGCAGTACTTC.

V gene TRBV2 combines with J gene TRBJ2-3; TRBD2 is a possible D gene (6 bases). This CDR3 has 14 amino acids. Germline CDR1 reads SNHLY; CDR2 reads FYNNEI. V dropped 6 bases and J dropped 5 bases, with 15 bases sitting between them. The CDR3 DNA follows: TGTGCCAGCAGCCAAGTCCCAGCGGGAGATACGCAGTATTTT. Translating it yields CASSQVPAGDTQYF.

The rearrangement joins TRBV30 to TRBJ1-6, with 10 nucleotides matching TRBD1. The V gene end was trimmed by 1 base and the J gene end by 8 bases; junction bases not matched to a gene: 2. This CDR3 is built from 14 residues. Germline V lookup: CDR1 GTSNPN, CDR2 SVGIG (reference sequence). CDR3 DNA sequence: TGTGCCTGGAGTGAGGACAGGGGGTATTCACCCCTCCACTTT. Encoded protein: CAWSEDRGYSPLHF.

This chain connects TRBV20-1 to TRBJ1-2; D may be TRBD1 (6 bases). The germline V and J ends were trimmed by 7 bases and 7 bases, with 10 bases remaining between them. There are 10 residues in the CDR3. Germline V lookup: CDR1 DFQATT, CDR2 SNEGSKA (reference sequence). The CDR3 loop reads CSGKGGGYTF. The CDR3 DNA follows: TGCAGTGGTAAAGGGGGTGGCTACACCTTC.

This clone was recorded only once. Other nucleotide sequences in the sample specify the same CDR3. V gene TRBV27 combines with J gene TRBJ2-3; 13 bases agree with TRBD2. Germline-derived CDR1 and CDR2 are MNHEY and SMNVEV (reference sequence). Trimming at V came to 3 bases and at J to 3 bases, leaving 0 bases not matched to a gene. This CDR3 comprises 15 residues. DNA of the CDR3: TGTGCCAGCAGTTTGACTAGCGGGAGGACAGATACGCAGTATTTT. Its protein product is CASSLTSGRTDTQYF.

The J gene is TRBJ1-5, the V gene TRBV11-2, with D unclear. V was cut by 8 bases and J by 0 bases, with 14 bases left in between. CDR1 and CDR2 (germline): SGHAT, FQNNGV. This CDR3 comprises 15 residues. The CDR3 DNA reads TGTGCCAGCGATGTACGTCTGGGTAGCAATCAGCCCCAGCATTTT. This translates into CASDVRLGSNQPQHF.

The chain links TRBV9 to TRBJ1-3; unclear D gene. The V end lost 0 bases, the J end lost 0 bases, and 10 bases lay between the germline ends. The CDR3 is 16 residues long. Germline V gives CDR1 SGDLS, CDR2 YYNGEE. CDR3 coding DNA: TGTGCCAGCAGCGTAGGGCCGTTGTCCTCTGGAAACACCATATATTTT. Translating it yields CASSVGPLSSGNTIYF.

This chain connects TRBV29-1 to TRBJ2-3; 10 nucleotides line up with TRBD2. Germline trimming cut 0 bases from V and 10 bases from J; bases unmatched to any gene: 4. Germline V gene data show CDR1 as SQVTM and CDR2 as ANQGSEA. CDR3 length: 13 residues. This CDR3 reads CSVEELAGLPQYF. For the CDR3, the DNA is TGCAGCGTTGAAGAACTAGCGGGACTTCCGCAGTATTTT.

The chain recombines TRBV6-1 with TRBJ2-7; D perhaps matches TRBD2 (6 bases). CDR3 length equals 14 residues. V dropped 8 bases and J dropped 0 bases, with 14 bases sitting between them. Germline values: CDR1 MNHNS, CDR2 SASEGT. DNA of the CDR3: TGTGCCAGCCAAAGCGGGTCGACCTCCTACGAGCAGTACTTC. This encodes CASQSGSTSYEQYF.

This clone showed up just a few times. This sample includes further DNA sequences coding for the same CDR3. The gene calls are TRBV28 and TRBJ1-5; D remains unclear. The germline V and J ends were trimmed by 6 bases and 0 bases, with 3 bases remaining between them. CDR3 length equals 12 residues. Germline V gene sequence: CDR1 MDHEN, CDR2 SYDVKM. The CDR3 here is CASRSSNQPQHF. The CDR3 nucleotides are TGTGCCAGCAGATCTAGCAATCAGCCCCAGCATTTT.

The rearrangement joins TRBV6-6 to TRBJ1-5, with D hard to call. CDR1 and CDR2 from the germline V gene are MNHNY and SVGAGI (reference sequence). Trimming shortened V by 2 bases and J by 0 bases, and 8 bases separated the two germline ends. The CDR3 is 15 residues long. The CDR3 DNA reads as TGTGCCAGCAGTTACGGGCAGTATAGCAATCAGCCCCAGCATTTT. Its protein product is CASSYGQYSNQPQHF.

The chain recombines TRBV18 with TRBJ1-4; D gene ambiguous. Trimming stripped 0 bases from V and 9 bases from J, with 14 bases between. Germline assignment: CDR1 KGHSH and CDR2 LQKENI. The CDR3 covers 15 residues. The CDR3 coding sequence is TGTGCCAGCTCACCACCGGTCACGGCTGGACAAAAACTGTTTTTT. This encodes CASSPPVTAGQKLFF.

This sequence joins TRBV30 and TRBJ2-7; 13 bases agree with TRBD2. The germline CDR1 and CDR2 sequences are GTSNPN and SVGIG (reference sequence). This CDR3 has 17 amino acids. With V trimmed by 0 bases and J by 4 bases, 9 bases remained unmatched. The CDR3 sequence is CAWSVGWTSGSGYEQYF. DNA for the CDR3: TGTGCCTGGAGTGTAGGGTGGACTAGCGGGAGTGGGTACGAGCAGTACTTC.

The chain joins TRBV7-6 to TRBJ2-1, with 7 bases identical to TRBD2. This CDR3 comprises 14 residues. Germline assignment: CDR1 SGHVS and CDR2 FNYEAQ. V shed 2 bases, J shed 8 bases, and the junction held 6 bases outside the gene matches. The CDR3 DNA sequence: TGTGCCAGCAGCTTAAGAGGGAGGGGTGATGAGCAGTTCTTC. Translated: CASSLRGRGDEQFF.

The chain links TRBV5-4 to TRBJ1-1, with D possibly being TRBD1 (5 bases). Deletions cut 4 bases from V and 6 bases from J, with 10 bases between. The CDR3 is 12 amino acids. Looked up from germline, CDR1 is SGHNT and CDR2 is YYREEE (reference sequence). CDR3 amino acids: CASSPGMAEAFF. The DNA for the CDR3 is TGTGCCAGCAGCCCAGGGATGGCTGAAGCTTTCTTT. Variable domain in full (rest from reference TRBV5-4 and TRBJ1-1): ETGVTQSPTHLIKTRGQQVTLRCSSQSGHNTVSWYQQALGQGPQFIFQYYREEENGRGNFPPRFSGLQFPNYSSELNVNALELDDSALYLCASSPGMAEAFFGQGTRLTVV.

The CDR3, as DNA: TGTGCCAGCAGTTCCCTGGCACAGGACACCTTC. This translates into CASSSLAQDTF. The chain uses TRBV6-6 and TRBJ1-2; TRBD1 is a possible D gene (5 bases). Trimming removed 4 bases from V and 12 bases from J, with 12 bases in between. This CDR3 contains 11 residues. Germline values: CDR1 MNHNY, CDR2 SVGAGI (reference sequence).